This T cell receptor beta chain was retrieved from a study of cytomegalovirus exposure and HLA in healthy donors. Primers: 60 Vbeta forward and 13 Jbeta reverse. Sequencing used immunoSEQ multiplex PCR; TCRdb keeps in-frame clones, though not all of them. The sample totals roughly 190,000 clones. J was trimmed by 0 bases and V by 8 bases; bases with no gene match: 7. Germline-derived CDR1 and CDR2 are MNHEY and SMNVEV (reference sequence). There are 15 residues in the CDR3. The sequenced sample was PBMCs. The receptor's source is a young woman in good health and CMV-seropositive. The chain couples TRBV27 to TRBJ1-1; 9 bases are a match to TRBD1. In DNA form, the CDR3 reads TGTGCCAGCGGGCGACAGGGGGGGATGAACACTGAAGCTTTCTTT. As protein: CASGRQGGMNTEAFF.